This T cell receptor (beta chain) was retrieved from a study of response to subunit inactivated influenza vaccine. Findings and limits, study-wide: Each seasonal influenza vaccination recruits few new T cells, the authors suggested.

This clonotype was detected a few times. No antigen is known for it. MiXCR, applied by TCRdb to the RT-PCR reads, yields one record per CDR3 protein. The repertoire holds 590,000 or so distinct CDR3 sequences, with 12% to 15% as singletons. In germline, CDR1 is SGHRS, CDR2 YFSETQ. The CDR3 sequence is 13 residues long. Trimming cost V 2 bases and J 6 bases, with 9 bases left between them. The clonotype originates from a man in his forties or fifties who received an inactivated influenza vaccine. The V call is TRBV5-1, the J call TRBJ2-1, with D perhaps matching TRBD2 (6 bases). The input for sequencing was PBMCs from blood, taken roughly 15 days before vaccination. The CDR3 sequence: CASSLTSTNEQFF. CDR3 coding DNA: TGCGCCAGCAGCTTAACTAGCACCAATGAGCAGTTCTTC.